This T cell receptor beta chain came from a study of T cell responses to AZD1222 COVID-19 vaccine. Study overall: Pooling of second doses given at about 4 or about 12 weeks was done. Study-level results: Clonal diversity was possibly underestimated; the donors were predominantly white British and more often female. Recipients of two AZD1222 doses showed rising Spike-specific TCR breadth and depth. Samples come after the peak T cell response, not at day 14.

Profiling relied on immunoSEQ multiplex PCR, and the TCRdb table lists in-frame clones only, not all of them. The data show 80,000 or so clones, about 84% seen once. This clone appeared once. Its antigen is undetermined. V lost 1 base and J lost 0; bases outside the gene matches: 6. Germline assignment: CDR1 LGHNA and CDR2 YSLEER. The CDR3 totals 17 residues. The specimen was peripheral blood, collected on day 0 of AZD1222 vaccination. This clonotype was obtained from an adult in good health. This chain links TRBV4-3 with TRBJ1-2; 9 bases map to TRBD1. The DNA of the CDR3 is TGCGCCAGCAGCCAAGCCGGGACAGGGACCTCTAACTATGGCTACACCTTC. Translated, it gives CASSQAGTGTSNYGYTF.